A single sample is the source of the 22 T cell receptor beta chains below, sequenced in a study of cytomegalovirus exposure and HLA in healthy donors. Primers: 60 Vbeta forward and 13 Jbeta reverse. Profiled with immunoSEQ multiplex PCR; TCRdb holds only in-frame clones, not every one. The sample comprises roughly 120,000 clones, more than 80% of which are singletons, and less than 2% rests with the top ten. The sequencing sample was made of PBMCs. The receptors shown here come from a man in his forties or fifties in good health and CMV-seronegative.

The CDR3 loop reads CASSLTLRGRTETQYF. The CDR3 coding sequence is TGCGCCAGCAGCTTAACCCTCAGGGGGCGCACGGAGACCCAGTACTTC. The V and J genes are TRBV5-1 and TRBJ2-5, with 8 bases fitting TRBD1. V lost 2 bases, J lost 5 bases, and 11 bases stayed unmatched. The CDR3 runs 16 residues. CDR1 and CDR2 (germline): SGHRS, YFSETQ.

V is TRBV30 and J is TRBJ1-3, with 7 bases that match TRBD1. The length of the CDR3 is 15 residues. Looked up from germline, CDR1 is GTSNPN and CDR2 is SVGIG (reference sequence). Unmatched junction bases numbered 8, after V lost 2 bases and J lost 4 bases. Written as DNA, the CDR3 is TGTGCCTGGAGTACAGGGGATGCTTCGGGAAACACCATATATTTT. Its translation: CAWSTGDASGNTIYF.

The rearrangement links TRBV5-1 to TRBJ1-6, with D possibly TRBD1 on 5 matching bases. Between the trimmed V and J ends, which lost 6 bases and 5 bases, there was a span of 9 bases. The CDR3 extends over 13 amino acids. The germline V gene encodes CDR1 SGHRS and CDR2 YFSETQ. CDR3 DNA: TGCGCCAGCACCAGGGCGGATAATTCACCCCTCCACTTT. Translation gives CASTRADNSPLHF.

The chain uses TRBV29-1 and TRBJ2-5; D not certain. The germline V gene has CDR1 SQVTM and CDR2 ANQGSEA. This CDR3 region has 12 residues. Deletions cut 4 bases from V and 0 bases from J, with 6 bases between. The DNA for the CDR3 is TGCAGCGTTGCCCCCAACCAAGAGACCCAGTACTTC. Protein product: CSVAPNQETQYF.

This clone was recorded only once. Its ends do not fully match the called genes, so a read error is possible. The chain combines TRBV5-6 with TRBJ2-4; TRBD2 might be the D (5 bases). Looked up from germline, CDR1 is SGHDT and CDR2 is YYEEEE. This CDR3 is built from 15 residues. The CDR3 region is CASSIQGLAKNSQYF. DNA of the CDR3: TGTGCCAGCAGCATACAAGGTCTAGCCAAAAACAGTCAGTACTTC. Looking up the rest from reference TRBV5-6 and TRBJ2-4 gives the full variable domain: DAGVTQSPTHLIKTRGQQVTLRCSPKSGHDTVSWYQQALGQGPQFIFQYYEEEERQRGNFPDRFSGHQFPNYSSELNVNALLLGDSALYLCASSIQGLAKNSQYFGAGTRLSVL.

The chain employs TRBV14 and TRBJ1-1; TRBD1 is a possible D gene (5 bases). The germline gives CDR1 SGHDN, CDR2 FVKESK. The CDR3 consists of 13 residues. V lost 6 bases and J 3 bases, leaving 11 bases between the germline ends. For the CDR3, the DNA is TGTGCCAGCAGACGCGCGGGGGACACTGAAGCTTTCTTT. Residues: CASRRAGDTEAFF.

J is TRBJ1-1 and V is TRBV7-9; 7 nucleotides match TRBD1. The CDR3 is made up of 13 amino acids. Unmatched junction bases numbered 5, after V lost 6 bases and J lost 4 bases. The germline gives CDR1 SEHNR, CDR2 FQNEAQ (reference sequence). The chain's CDR3 is CASRPPGGTEAFF. The DNA of the CDR3 is TGTGCCAGCAGACCCCCAGGGGGCACTGAAGCTTTCTTT.

The chain combines TRBV18 with TRBJ2-7, with 7 bases lining up with TRBD2. V lost 3 bases to trimming and J lost 6 bases; unmatched junction nucleotides: 5. The CDR3 spans 13 residues. From germline, CDR1 is KGHSH and CDR2 LQKENI. CDR3 in amino acids: CASSPAGAGEQYF. CDR3 bases: TGTGCCAGCTCACCGGCGGGAGCGGGCGAGCAGTACTTC.

This clone showed up many times. The CDR3 is CASSYTTVPGETQYF. The CDR3 coding sequence is TGTGCCAGCAGTTACACGACTGTTCCGGGGGAGACCCAGTACTTC. The genes are TRBV6-5 and TRBJ2-5, with a possible D match to TRBD2 (5 bases). Germline CDR1 and CDR2: MNHEY and SVGAGI. V shed 2 bases and J shed 5 bases, with 15 bases lying between them. The CDR3 has 15 amino acids.

The chain couples TRBV9 to TRBJ2-7; D possibly corresponds to TRBD1 (6 bases). V lost 2 bases and J 7 bases, leaving 16 bases between the germline ends. This CDR3 has 14 residues. Germline-derived CDR1 and CDR2 are SGDLS and YYNGEE. The CDR3 sequence: CASSVAYRAREQYF. The CDR3 nucleotides read TGTGCCAGCAGCGTCGCGTACAGGGCACGGGAGCAGTACTTC. Together with reference TRBV9 and TRBJ2-7, the CDR3 gives the full variable domain: DSGVTQTPKHLITATGQRVTLRCSPRSGDLSVYWYQQSLDQGLQFLIQYYNGEERAKGNILERFSAQQFPDLHSELNLSSLELGDSALYFCASSVAYRAREQYFGPGTRLTVT.

This CDR3 is CASSGGLATGELFF. The DNA of the CDR3 is TGTGCCAGCAGTGGGGGACTAGCTACCGGGGAGCTGTTTTTT. The chain recombines TRBV7-2 with TRBJ2-2; 9 bases are shared with TRBD2. The CDR3 has 14 amino acids. The V gene end was trimmed by 6 bases and the J gene end by 5 bases; junction bases not matched to a gene: 4. Germline values: CDR1 SGHTA, CDR2 FQGNSA.

This chain uses TRBV5-4 with TRBJ2-5; a possible D gene is TRBD2 (7 bases). Judging by the DNA end, TRBJ2-7 fits better; the J call may be wrong. Germline CDR1 reads SGHNT; CDR2 reads YYREEE (reference sequence). The length of the CDR3 is 14 residues. CDR3 sequence (DNA): TGTGCCAGCAGCTTAGGGGGGGGACGATACGAGCAGTACTTC. It yields the protein CASSLGGGRYEQYF.

The CDR3 DNA is TGTGCCAGCATCAACCCGCGGGAGTCTCACGAGCAGTACTTC. Its translation is CASINPRESHEQYF. The chain recombines TRBV27 with TRBJ2-7, with 7 bases identical to TRBD2. The CDR3 is 14 amino acids. From germline, CDR1 is MNHEY and CDR2 SMNVEV (reference sequence). The V and J ends lost 7 bases and 5 bases, in that order; junction bases with no gene match: 11.

This clone was counted only a few times. This chain uses TRBV27 with TRBJ1-2; TRBD1 is a possible D gene (5 bases). The CDR3 runs 14 residues. CDR1 and CDR2 (germline): MNHEY, SMNVEV (reference sequence). V dropped 3 bases and J dropped 3 bases, with 11 bases sitting between them. The CDR3 coding sequence is TGTGCCAGCAGTTTGGGGCCTAGAGACTATGGCTACACCTTC. It translates to CASSLGPRDYGYTF.

The genes are TRBV4-3 and TRBJ2-6; D might be TRBD1 (5 bases). The CDR3 contains 19 residues. Trimming stripped 1 base from V and 1 base from J, with 17 bases between. Per the germline V gene, CDR1 is LGHNA and CDR2 is YSLEER. CDR3 protein: CASSQVVKGLDSGANVLTF. The DNA for the CDR3 is TGCGCCAGCAGCCAAGTGGTGAAGGGGCTCGATTCTGGGGCCAACGTCCTGACTTTC.

The chain links TRBV25-1 to TRBJ2-2, with D unclear. CDR3 length: 14 residues. CDR1 and CDR2 (germline): MGHDK, SYGVNS. Trimming shortened V by 3 bases and J by 2 bases, and 7 bases separated the two germline ends. CDR3 in DNA: TGTGCCAGCAGTGATCTACCCAACACCGGGGAGCTGTTTTTT. This gives the protein CASSDLPNTGELFF.

The chain joins TRBV28 to TRBJ1-4; no definite D call. The V gene's germline CDR1 is MDHEN and CDR2 SYDVKM. Trimming pared 7 bases from V and 2 bases from J, leaving 14 bases between. The CDR3 spans 15 residues. The CDR3 nucleotides read TGTGCCAGCAACGATGTCGGGGTGACTAATGAAAAACTGTTTTTT. Translation gives CASNDVGVTNEKLFF.

This chain connects TRBV28 to TRBJ2-3; TRBD2 matches at 15 bases. With V trimmed by 1 base and J by 4 bases, 21 bases remained unmatched. Germline CDR1 and CDR2: MDHEN and SYDVKM. The CDR3 extends over 23 amino acids. The CDR3 coding sequence is TGTGCCAGCAGTTTATTCGCCCCGGGACTAGCGGGAGGAATGTTTTTCACGGCAGATACGCAGTATTTT. Translating it yields CASSLFAPGLAGGMFFTADTQYF. Full variable domain (missing parts from reference TRBV28 and TRBJ2-3): DVKVTQSSRYLVKRTGEKVFLECVQDMDHENMFWYRQDPGLGLRLIYFSYDVKMKEKGDIPEGYSVSREKKERFSLILESASTNQTSMYLCASSLFAPGLAGGMFFTADTQYFGPGTRLTVL.

Only one count was recorded for this clone. The gene calls are TRBV7-9 and TRBJ2-7; D gene ambiguous. Germline assignment: CDR1 SEHNR and CDR2 FQNEAQ (reference sequence). The germline V and J ends were trimmed by 3 bases and 0 bases, with 12 bases remaining between them. The CDR3 is 15 amino acids. This CDR3 reads CASSFDNYNSYEQYF. CDR3 DNA sequence: TGTGCCAGCAGCTTCGATAATTACAACTCCTACGAGCAGTACTTC.

The chain uses TRBV7-3 and TRBJ1-1; no clear D gene. This CDR3 has 16 residues. The V end was cut by 3 bases, the J end by 0 bases, with 14 bases between. From germline, CDR1 is SGHTA and CDR2 FQGTGA. The CDR3 is CASSFYRGTLNTEAFF. CDR3 sequence (DNA): TGTGCCAGCAGCTTTTACCGGGGAACCTTGAACACTGAAGCTTTCTTT.

The J gene is TRBJ1-1, the V gene TRBV6-5, with D tentatively TRBD1 (5 bases). The V and J ends lost 5 bases and 5 bases respectively, with 18 bases between them. The CDR3 is 15 amino acids. CDR1 and CDR2 (germline): MNHEY, SVGAGI. The CDR3 DNA reads as TGTGCCAGCAGTCAGGAAGGGGCTTCCCTGACTGAAGCTTTCTTT. Its protein is CASSQEGASLTEAFF.

This clone appeared a few times. The chain joins TRBV7-9 to TRBJ2-1; 11 positions match TRBD2. The ends lost 4 bases at V and 7 bases at J; junction bases unmatched: 6. CDR1 SEHNR and CDR2 FQNEAQ come from the germline V gene (reference sequence). CDR3 length: 15 amino acids. The CDR3 DNA reads as TGTGCCAGCAGCTCCCTAGCGGGGGGTCTGAATGAGCAGTTCTTC. Encoded protein: CASSSLAGGLNEQFF.